This is a list of T cell receptor beta chains from one sample in a study of blood T cell dynamics during melanoma immunotherapy. Profiling relied on immunoSEQ multiplex PCR, and the TCRdb table lists in-frame clones only, not all of them. The table includes about 12,000 clones, around 87% detected once. The sample was blood, taken from a patient treated with checkpoint blockade. The receptors originated from a human donor with melanoma. Each CDR3 is given with its conserved first and last residue. A D gene is named only where the DNA matches it firmly. Where a row states a size, it is once, few, many or the class of an expanded clone; other rows omit it.

V gene	J gene	D gene	clone size	CDR3 protein	CDR3 DNA
TRBV7-8	TRBJ1-5	.	.	CASSFLLQGNQPQHF	TGTGCCAGCAGCTTTCTATTGCAGGGCAATCAGCCCCAGCATTTT
TRBV12-5	TRBJ2-5	.	few	CASGVPPGETQYF	TGTGCTAGTGGTGTACCCCCGGGGGAGACCCAGTACTTC
TRBV10-3	TRBJ1-1	.	.	CAISGRAEAFF	TGTGCCATCAGCGGGCGGGCTGAAGCTTTCTTT
TRBV15	TRBJ2-5	TRBD2	.	CATSLTSGQETQYF	TGTGCCACCAGCTTGACTAGCGGCCAAGAGACCCAGTACTTC
TRBV28	TRBJ1-5	TRBD1	once	CASRSQGGYQPQHF	TGTGCCAGCAGATCGCAGGGGGGCTATCAGCCCCAGCATTTT
TRBV7-2	TRBJ2-7	TRBD2	.	CASSLGGLDYEQYF	TGTGCCAGCAGCTTAGGGGGACTAGACTACGAGCAGTACTTC
TRBV10-1	TRBJ2-7	.	.	CDLRLQSSYEQYF	TGCGACCTTCGGCTCCAAAGCTCCTACGAGCAGTACTTC
TRBV6-4	TRBJ2-7	TRBD1	.	CASSTGTGGTYEQYF	TGTGCCAGCAGCACCGGGACAGGGGGCACCTACGAGCAGTACTTC
TRBV27	TRBJ2-7	TRBD1	.	CASSRLGDRGSEQYF	TGTGCCAGCAGTCGACTCGGGGACAGGGGGTCGGAGCAGTACTTC
TRBV6-1	TRBJ2-7	TRBD1	.	CASSQTGPSYEQYF	TGTGCCAGCAGTCAGACAGGGCCTTCCTACGAGCAGTACTTC
TRBV9	TRBJ1-6	.	once	CASSVDGIGNSPLHF	TGTGCCAGCAGCGTAGACGGGATTGGGAATTCACCCCTCCACTTT
TRBV7-3	TRBJ2-3	.	.	CASSLGLAADTQYF	TGTGCCAGCAGCTTAGGCCTAGCAGCGGATACGCAGTATTTT
TRBV27	TRBJ2-6	TRBD1	few	CASSLGQDHSGANVLTF	TGTGCCAGCAGTTTAGGACAGGATCACTCTGGGGCCAACGTCCTGACTTTC
TRBV28	TRBJ2-1	.	few	CASQSGNEQFF	TGTGCCAGCCAATCAGGGAATGAGCAGTTCTTC
TRBV6-6	TRBJ2-1	TRBD2	.	CASSQSGTSGEQFF	TGTGCCAGCAGTCAATCAGGGACTAGCGGGGAGCAGTTCTTC
TRBV6-5	TRBJ2-7	.	.	CASSPLLRMYEQYF	TGTGCCAGCAGTCCCCTACTTAGAATGTACGAGCAGTACTTC
TRBV6-1	TRBJ1-6	.	.	CASSEATNSYNSPLHF	TGTGCCAGCAGTGAAGCCACCAACAGTTATAATTCACCCCTCCACTTT
TRBV4-1	TRBJ2-1	TRBD2	.	CASSQVRLAGARSYNEQFF	TGCGCCAGCAGCCAAGTTCGGCTAGCGGGAGCTAGATCCTACAATGAGCAGTTCTTC
TRBV2	TRBJ2-1	.	once	CASSSAAEQFF	TGTGCCAGCTCTAGCGCGGCTGAGCAGTTCTTC
TRBV7-9	TRBJ2-3	.	.	CASSPLNPDTQYF	TGTGCCAGCAGCCCCCTGAACCCAGATACGCAGTATTTT
TRBV2	TRBJ2-3	TRBD1	.	CASSALGAGGMDTDTQYF	TGTGCCAGCAGTGCCCTTGGGGCAGGGGGCATGGACACAGATACGCAGTATTTT
TRBV7-8	TRBJ2-7	.	.	CASSLGRRGSFEQYF	TGTGCCAGCAGCCTGGGGAGGCGGGGAAGTTTCGAGCAGTACTTC
TRBV7-8	TRBJ2-3	TRBD1	.	CASTPTAGGRGDTQYF	TGTGCCAGCACTCCAACCGCAGGGGGCCGTGGAGATACGCAGTATTTT
TRBV10-3	TRBJ2-7	TRBD2	.	CAISDNGGGGAYEQYF	TGTGCCATCAGTGATAATGGCGGGGGTGGAGCCTACGAGCAGTACTTC
TRBV11-3	TRBJ2-1	TRBD2	.	CASSSGRANEQFF	TGTGCCAGCAGCTCGGGGAGGGCTAATGAGCAGTTCTTC
TRBV5-5	TRBJ2-3	.	.	CASSLLLGSQYF	TGTGCCAGCAGCTTGCTTCTAGGGTCGCAGTATTTT
TRBV7-9	TRBJ1-2	TRBD1	.	CASSYGQDLGYTF	TGTGCCAGCAGCTACGGACAGGACCTTGGCTACACCTTC
TRBV4-1	TRBJ1-5	.	.	CASSQPSNQPQHF	TGCGCCAGCAGCCAACCTAGCAATCAGCCCCAGCATTTT
TRBV27	TRBJ1-2	TRBD1	.	CASSSPGQSNYGYTF	TGTGCCAGCAGTTCCCCGGGACAGTCTAACTATGGCTACACCTTC
TRBV4-1	TRBJ2-3	.	.	CASSQDTTDTQYF	TGCGCCAGCAGCCAAGATACGACAGATACGCAGTATTTT
TRBV7-9	TRBJ2-1	.	once	CASSLAYGNEQFF	TGTGCCAGCAGCCTAGCGTATGGCAATGAGCAGTTCTTC
TRBV2	TRBJ1-1	.	.	CASSLTLLPRRSEAFF	TGTGCCAGCAGTCTCACTTTGCTCCCCAGGCGCTCGGAAGCTTTCTTT
TRBV6-6	TRBJ2-7	TRBD1	.	CASRADGQGAWEQYF	TGTGCCAGCAGAGCTGACGGACAGGGGGCGTGGGAGCAGTACTTC
TRBV10-3	TRBJ2-2	.	once	CAIRGSGRLNTGELFF	TGTGCCATCAGGGGGTCAGGTAGACTGAACACCGGGGAGCTGTTTTTT
TRBV5-1	TRBJ2-2	.	.	CASSLDPAGELFF	TGCGCCAGCAGCCTCGACCCTGCCGGGGAGCTGTTTTTT
TRBV7-9	TRBJ1-3	.	once	CASSLRVKSSGNTIYF	TGTGCCAGCAGCTTACGGGTGAAGAGCTCTGGAAACACCATATATTTT
TRBV5-1	TRBJ2-3	.	.	CASSWGGRETSTDTQYF	TGCGCCAGCAGCTGGGGAGGCAGGGAGACTAGCACAGATACGCAGTATTTT
TRBV7-2	TRBJ1-2	TRBD1	few	CASSLGGPGQPSGGYTF	TGTGCCAGCAGCTTAGGTGGTCCGGGACAGCCTTCGGGTGGCTACACCTTC
TRBV14	TRBJ2-1	.	.	CASSPIIGLSTYNEQFF	TGTGCCAGCAGCCCTATAATCGGCCTCTCGACGTACAATGAGCAGTTCTTC
TRBV7-9	TRBJ2-5	.	once	CASTETEETQYF	TGTGCCAGCACCGAGACAGAAGAGACCCAGTACTTC